The 6 T cell receptor beta chains reported below all come from one sample, sequenced in a study of Tregs in tolerant kidney transplant recipients. Sequencing was performed with immunoSEQ multiplex PCR; in TCRdb, only in-frame clones are kept and a portion is missing. The sample has tens of thousands of clones, under 95% seen once; the top ten hold 1.6%. The nonmyeloablative bone marrow transplants came from related graft donors, with transient mixed chimerism. The sample consisted of CD4+ T cells from blood (PBMCs), taken 12 months after the transplant. The origin of the receptors is a human patient who received a combined kidney and bone marrow transplant. A share of the T cells may be of graft donor origin.

This sequence joins TRBV11-3 and TRBJ1-1; no definite D call. Germline CDR1 and CDR2: SGHNT and YENEEA. V was trimmed by 1 base and J by 4 bases, leaving 10 bases between them. The CDR3 totals 14 residues. The CDR3 loop reads CASSLGSVSTEAFF. The CDR3 nucleotides are TGTGCCAGCAGCTTAGGCTCGGTGAGCACTGAAGCTTTCTTT.

The chain has TRBV30 and TRBJ2-5; D possibly corresponds to TRBD2 (6 bases). Germline CDR1 GTSNPN, CDR2 SVGIG (reference sequence). Trimming left V 0 bases short and J 2 bases short, with 16 bases between. The CDR3 is 16 residues long. CDR3: CAWSVLGLALQETQYF. The CDR3 region has the DNA TGTGCCTGGAGTGTTCTTGGGCTAGCGCTACAAGAGACCCAGTACTTC.

This rearrangement joins TRBV19 to TRBJ2-7, with D perhaps TRBD1 (6 bases). The V end was cut by 3 bases, the J end by 4 bases, with 22 bases between. Germline CDR1 and CDR2: LNHDA and SQIVND (reference sequence). CDR3 size: 17 residues. CDR3 in DNA: TGTGCCAGTAGTATGGTATGGTTTGACAGGCCGTTTTACGAGCAGTACTTC. This gives the protein CASSMVWFDRPFYEQYF.

The chain links TRBV27 to TRBJ2-3; 8 nucleotides match TRBD2. Trimming took 3 bases from V and 6 from J; bases not matched to a gene: 11. Germline V lookup: CDR1 MNHEY, CDR2 SMNVEV (reference sequence). The length of the CDR3 is 16 residues. The CDR3 reads CASSFLAGPMGDTQYF. CDR3 bases: TGTGCCAGCAGTTTCTTAGCGGGGCCAATGGGGGATACGCAGTATTTT.

The rearrangement joins TRBV5-1 to TRBJ1-3; the match to TRBD1 covers 8 bases. Germline V lookup: CDR1 SGHRS, CDR2 YFSETQ. V gave up 0 bases and J gave up 2 bases; unmatched junction bases: 1. The CDR3 contains 15 residues. The CDR3 sequence: CASSLGTGTGNTIYF. In nucleotides, the CDR3 is TGCGCCAGCAGCTTGGGGACAGGGACTGGAAACACCATATATTTT.

The chain has TRBV10-3 and TRBJ2-7, with 9 nucleotides matching TRBD2. The CDR3 is 14 residues long. Trimming cost V 5 bases and J 6 bases; bases outside gene matches: 8. Germline CDR1 is ENHRY and CDR2 is SYGVKD. The CDR3 DNA reads TGTGCCATCAGTTACTTAGCGGGAGTAGGCGAGCAGTACTTC. Amino acid sequence: CAISYLAGVGEQYF.